This T cell receptor (beta chain) was documented in a study of blood T cell repertoires in COVID-19. At the level of the study: T cells, B-cell-depleted T cells, or PBMCs provided the cDNA or gDNA that served as material.

Here immunoSEQ multiplex PCR was the method, and the copy in TCRdb shows in-frame clones only, minus some. The sample holds more than 250,000 clones, around 84% seen once. The participants were between about 18 and 90 years old and came from some 23 US areas. The CDR3 is 15 residues long. The germline V and J ends were trimmed by 4 bases and 1 base, with 13 bases remaining between them. Germline V lookup: CDR1 MNHEY, CDR2 SVGAGI. The chain links TRBV6-5 to TRBJ1-2; D is ambiguous. Sequenced sample: PBMCs or T cells enriched from blood (not recorded which). This TCR was recovered from a woman aged 18 to 35 who had recovered from COVID-19. The CDR3: CASSSELTDNYGYTF. The CDR3 coding sequence is TGTGCCAGCAGTTCCGAGCTAACAGATAACTATGGCTACACCTTC.